The 7 T cell receptor beta chains given below trace back to one sample, sequenced in a study of long-term antiretroviral therapy in people with HIV. It was version v3.0 of the immunoSEQ assay that was run at survey level. The method was immunoSEQ multiplex PCR; TCRdb's version includes in-frame clones alone and lacks a portion of them. The table lists fewer than 20,000 clones, 75% to 90% of them singletons. This specimen was unsorted PBMCs, taken 4.2 years after starting antiretroviral therapy. Source of these receptors: a man between 45 and 60 years old with HIV.

A single count supports this clone. J is TRBJ1-2 and V is TRBV7-8, with D possibly being TRBD1 (6 bases). Germline loops: CDR1 SGHVS, CDR2 FQNEAQ. The CDR3 has 13 residues. Trimming shortened V by 5 bases and J by 6 bases, and 13 bases separated the two germline ends. DNA of the CDR3: TGTGCCAGCAGCCTAGGGGGAGGGAATGGCTACACCTTC. Protein sequence: CASSLGGGNGYTF. The complete variable domain, with remaining parts taken from reference TRBV7-8 and TRBJ1-2, reads GAGVSQSPRYKVAKRGQDVALRCDPISGHVSLFWYQQALGQGPEFLTYFQNEAQLDKSGLPSDRFFAERPEGSVSTLKIQRTQQEDSAVYLCASSLGGGNGYTFGSGTRLTVV.

The genes are TRBV18 and TRBJ2-7, with 8 bases fitting TRBD1. CDR3 size: 15 residues. Germline values: CDR1 KGHSH, CDR2 LQKENI. V gave up 3 bases and J gave up 5 bases; unmatched junction bases: 9. CDR3 DNA: TGTGCCAGCTCACCCGGACAGGGAGGAGGACACGAGCAGTACTTC. Protein: CASSPGQGGGHEQYF. The full variable domain, completed using reference TRBV18 and TRBJ2-7, is NAGVMQNPRHLVRRRGQEARLRCSPMKGHSHVYWYRQLPEEGLKFMVYLQKENIIDESGMPKERFSAEFPKEGPSILRIQQVVRGDSAAYFCASSPGQGGGHEQYFGPGTRLTVT.

The chain is built from TRBV19 and TRBJ2-2; 12 nucleotides align to TRBD1. V trimming: 7 bases; J trimming: 7 bases; junction bases outside the gene matches: 4. The germline CDR1 and CDR2 sequences are LNHDA and SQIVND (reference sequence). The CDR3 is made up of 14 amino acids. The CDR3 DNA sequence: TGTGCCAGTACGGGGACAGGGGGCTTCGGGGAGCTGTTTTTT. Translated, it gives CASTGTGGFGELFF.

This chain links TRBV5-6 with TRBJ2-4; a possible D gene is TRBD2 (6 bases). The V gene's germline CDR1 is SGHDT and CDR2 YYEEEE. The CDR3 has 14 residues. V lost 4 bases and J lost 7, with 15 bases in between. In DNA, the CDR3 is TGTGCCAGCAGCCCCGAGGGAGGTCCCAACATTCAGTACTTC. Translation: CASSPEGGPNIQYF.

This chain uses TRBV25-1 with TRBJ2-1, with D unresolved. This CDR3 spans 14 amino acids. Trimming took 2 bases from V and 7 from J, leaving 12 bases between them. CDR1 is MGHDK, CDR2 SYGVNS, per germline. The DNA of the CDR3 is TGTGCCAGCAGTGAACCCCAGCCCTGGAATGAGCAGTTCTTC. Protein sequence: CASSEPQPWNEQFF.

The rearrangement joins TRBV30 to TRBJ1-1; TRBD1 aligns across 7 bases. The CDR3 loop spans 15 amino acids. Germline assignment: CDR1 GTSNPN and CDR2 SVGIG (reference sequence). V shed 1 base, J shed 2 bases, and the junction held 7 bases outside the gene matches. CDR3 sequence (DNA): TGTGCCTGGAGTGCCTCGACAGGGTCAAACACTGAAGCTTTCTTT. Amino acid sequence: CAWSASTGSNTEAFF.

This clone was counted a single time. This rearrangement joins TRBV14 to TRBJ1-2; D uncertain. The V end was cut by 0 bases, the J end by 4 bases, with 12 bases between. Looked up from germline, CDR1 is SGHDN and CDR2 is FVKESK. The CDR3 has 15 amino acids. CDR3 protein: CASSQDGDFLYGYTF. As DNA, the CDR3 is TGTGCCAGCAGCCAAGACGGGGATTTCCTCTATGGCTACACCTTC.